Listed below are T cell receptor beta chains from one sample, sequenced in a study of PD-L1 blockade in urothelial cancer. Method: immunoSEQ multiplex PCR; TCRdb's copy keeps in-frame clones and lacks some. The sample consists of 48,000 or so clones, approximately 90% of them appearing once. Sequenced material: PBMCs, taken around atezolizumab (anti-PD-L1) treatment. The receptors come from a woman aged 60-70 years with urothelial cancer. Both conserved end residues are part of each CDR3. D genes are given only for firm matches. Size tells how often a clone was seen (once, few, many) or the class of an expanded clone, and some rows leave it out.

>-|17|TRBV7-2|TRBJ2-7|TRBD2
TGTGCCAGCAGCTTCTCCGGGACTAGCGGGAGGATAGGGGAGCAGTACTTC
CASSFSGTSGRIGEQYF
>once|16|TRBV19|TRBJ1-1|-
TGTGCCAGTAGTCCTCAGGGTATAGGGCGGACCACTGAAGCTTTCTTT
CASSPQGIGRTTEAFF
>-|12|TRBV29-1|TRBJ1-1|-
TGCAGCGTTGACCAGGGCGGAGAGCCAGCTTTCTTT
CSVDQGGEPAFF
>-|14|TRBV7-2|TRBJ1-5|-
TGTGCCAGCAGCTCTAACGTGTACAATCAGCCCCAGCATTTT
CASSSNVYNQPQHF
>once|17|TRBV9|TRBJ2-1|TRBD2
TGTGCCAGCAGCGTAGATCCCCCTAGCGGGAGCCTGAATGAGCAGTTCTTC
CASSVDPPSGSLNEQFF
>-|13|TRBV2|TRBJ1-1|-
TGTGCCAGCAGTGAACAGGGGATGACTGAAGCTTTCTTT
CASSEQGMTEAFF
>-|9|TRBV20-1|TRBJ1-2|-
TGCAGTGCTCCATCTGGCTACACCTTC
CSAPSGYTF
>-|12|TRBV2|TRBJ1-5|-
TGTGCCAGCAGTCTAGGCGGCAAGCCCCAGCATTTT
CASSLGGKPQHF
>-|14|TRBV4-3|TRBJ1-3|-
TGCGCCAGCAGCCAAATAGGAGGGAGAAACACCATATATTTT
CASSQIGGRNTIYF
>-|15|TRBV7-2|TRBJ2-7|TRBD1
TGTGCCAGCAGCGCGCCGGGACAGGGTATCTACGAGCAGTACTTC
CASSAPGQGIYEQYF
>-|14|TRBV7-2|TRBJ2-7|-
TGTGCCAGCAGCCCGCCGGCGGGGGCTGGCGAGCAGTACTTC
CASSPPAGAGEQYF